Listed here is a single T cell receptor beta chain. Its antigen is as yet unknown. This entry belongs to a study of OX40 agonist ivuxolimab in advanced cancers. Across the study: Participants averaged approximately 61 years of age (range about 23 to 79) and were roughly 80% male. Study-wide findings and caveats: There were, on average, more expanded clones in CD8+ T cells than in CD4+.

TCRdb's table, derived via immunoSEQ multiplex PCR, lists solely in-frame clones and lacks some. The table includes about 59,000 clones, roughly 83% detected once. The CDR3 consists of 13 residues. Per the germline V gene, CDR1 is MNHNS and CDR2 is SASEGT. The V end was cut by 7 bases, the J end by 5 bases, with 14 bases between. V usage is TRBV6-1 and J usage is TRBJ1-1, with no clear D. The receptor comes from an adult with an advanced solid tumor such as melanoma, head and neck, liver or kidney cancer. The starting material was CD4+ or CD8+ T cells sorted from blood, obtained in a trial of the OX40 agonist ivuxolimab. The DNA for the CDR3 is TGTGCCAGCACCGGATCCTGGAGGACTGAAGCTTTCTTT. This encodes CASTGSWRTEAFF.